One T cell receptor (beta chain) is described in this entry. Its antigen is unidentified. Primers: 60 Vbeta forward and 13 Jbeta reverse. Sequencing was performed with immunoSEQ multiplex PCR; in TCRdb, only in-frame clones are kept and a portion is missing. In the table there are some 65,000 clones, roughly 80% of which are singletons. This record comes from a study of cytomegalovirus exposure and HLA in healthy donors. Study-level information: As released early, the data held 75 million to 90 million unique TCRs from HLA-typed donors.

Broader study findings: In terms of immune exposure information, only CMV serostatus was available. It was assumed in the presence/absence analyses that sequencing depth was roughly uniform across donors. Previous analysis showed most TCR beta V segments were productive about 87% or about 30% of the time.

The specimen was PBMCs. The receptor was isolated from a girl between 5 and 17 years old in good health and CMV-seropositive.

The CDR3 region is CAPSMEGADYGYTF. CDR3 DNA sequence: TGTGCCCCCTCGATGGAGGGGGCGGACTATGGCTACACCTTC. The rearrangement joins TRBV2 to TRBJ1-2; 7 positions match TRBD1. V dropped 11 bases and J dropped 3; count of bases not matched to a gene: 12. Per germline, CDR1 SNHLY and CDR2 FYNNEI. This CDR3 is built from 14 residues.